This TCR beta chain is drawn from a study of blood T cell repertoires in COVID-19. Only in-frame clones appear in the TCRdb table, and some are missing; sequencing was by immunoSEQ multiplex PCR. The repertoire holds approximately 270,000 clones, with approximately 90% as singletons. The CDR3 totals 11 residues. Trimming stripped 3 bases from V and 7 bases from J, with 6 bases between. This chain uses TRBV12-3 or TRBV12-4 with TRBJ2-5, with D hard to call. The specimen was PBMCs or T cells enriched from blood (not recorded which). The TCR comes from a middle-aged man who had been exposed to COVID-19. CDR3 bases: TGTGCCAGCAGTTTCGGTGGGACCCAGTACTTC. It encodes CASSFGGTQYF.